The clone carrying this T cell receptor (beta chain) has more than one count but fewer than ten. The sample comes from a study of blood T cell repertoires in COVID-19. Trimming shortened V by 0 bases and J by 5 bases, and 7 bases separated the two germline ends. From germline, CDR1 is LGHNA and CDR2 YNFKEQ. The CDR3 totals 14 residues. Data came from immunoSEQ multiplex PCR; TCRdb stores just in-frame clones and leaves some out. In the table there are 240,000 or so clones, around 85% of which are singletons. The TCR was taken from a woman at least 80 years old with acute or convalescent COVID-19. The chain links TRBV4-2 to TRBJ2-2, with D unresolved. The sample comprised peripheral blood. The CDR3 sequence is CASSQDEVTGELFF. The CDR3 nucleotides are TGTGCCAGCAGCCAAGATGAGGTAACCGGGGAGCTGTTTTTT.